Below, 24 T cell receptor beta chains from the same sample are listed, as sequenced in a study of blood T cell repertoires in COVID-19 (dated by TCRdb to 2018 to 2020). Receptor libraries were prepared by the immunoSEQ multiplex PCR assay. TCRdb took over this immuneACCESS table, retaining in-frame rearrangements with V and J assigned. Such tables are incomplete; in checked studies, under half of the missing clones stem from an unresolved V gene, and the remainder is unexplained. This sample comprises 110,000 or so clones, 90% of them detected only once. The ten biggest clones cover 1.1% of the sample. The sequencing input was peripheral blood. Receptors originate from a human donor in a cohort sampled during active COVID-19.

V gene TRBV11-2 combines with J gene TRBJ2-2; tentative D call: TRBD2 (6 bases). Germline values: CDR1 SGHAT, CDR2 FQNNGV. Trimming took off 8 bases at V and 7 bases at J, with 11 bases between the two ends. The CDR3 sequence is 12 residues long. This CDR3 is CASGRFIGELFF. The CDR3 DNA reads TGTGCCAGCGGGAGGTTTATCGGGGAGCTGTTTTTT.

The chain recombines TRBV27 with TRBJ2-6; tentatively, D is TRBD1 (6 bases). CDR3 length equals 20 residues. Trimming stripped 5 bases from V and 0 bases from J, with 23 bases between. Germline V gives CDR1 MNHEY, CDR2 SMNVEV (reference sequence). CDR3 amino acids: CASSQRLTGFSASGANVLTF. The CDR3 DNA follows: TGTGCCAGCAGTCAACGTTTGACAGGCTTCTCTGCCTCTGGGGCCAACGTCCTGACTTTC. Full variable domain (remainder filled in from reference TRBV27 and TRBJ2-6): EAQVTQNPRYLITVTGKKLTVTCSQNMNHEYMSWYRQDPGLGLRQIYYSMNVEVTDKGDVPEGYKVSRKEKRNFPLILESPSPNQTSLYFCASSQRLTGFSASGANVLTFGAGSRLTVL.

This chain joins TRBV3-1 (or the pseudogene TRBV3-2) and TRBJ2-3; unclear D gene. The V end lost 1 base, the J end lost 3 bases, and 2 bases lay between the germline ends. The CDR3 is 12 amino acids. The germline CDR1 and CDR2 sequences are LGHDT and YNNKEL (reference sequence). This CDR3 reads CASSQVTDTQYF. CDR3 sequence (DNA): TGTGCCAGCAGCCAAGTAACAGATACGCAGTATTTT.

V and J are TRBV15 and TRBJ2-1; 11 nucleotides agree with TRBD2. Germline V gene data show CDR1 as LNHNV and CDR2 as YYDKDF (reference sequence). J gave up 3 bases and V 5 bases, and 6 bases lay outside the gene matches. This CDR3 has 16 residues. CDR3 sequence: CATSGPLAGGYNEQFF. The CDR3 nucleotides read TGTGCCACCAGCGGACCTCTAGCGGGAGGCTACAATGAGCAGTTCTTC.

The rearrangement joins TRBV6-1 to TRBJ2-7; D ambiguous. The V and J ends lost 1 base and 2 bases respectively, with 12 bases between them. Germline assignment: CDR1 MNHNS and CDR2 SASEGT. The CDR3 runs to 15 residues. The CDR3 loop is CASSEVPHSAYEQYF. As DNA, the CDR3 is TGTGCCAGCAGTGAAGTTCCTCACTCCGCCTACGAGCAGTACTTC.

The rearrangement joins TRBV6-5 to TRBJ1-6, with 9 bases that match TRBD1. V lost 3 bases and J lost 10; bases outside the gene matches: 4. This CDR3 is built from 14 residues. Germline CDR1 reads MNHEY; CDR2 reads SVGAGI. CDR3 DNA: TGTGCCAGCAGTTATACGACAGGGGGATCACCCCTCCACTTT. Its translation is CASSYTTGGSPLHF.

This clone was detected once. This chain uses TRBV28 with TRBJ1-4, with D perhaps matching TRBD1 (5 bases). CDR3 size: 14 residues. CDR1 and CDR2 from the germline V gene are MDHEN and SYDVKM. The V end lost 6 bases, the J end lost 7 bases, and 15 bases lay between the germline ends. CDR3 amino acids: CASSPPYRGEKLFF. In nucleotides, the CDR3 is TGTGCCAGCAGCCCACCGTATAGGGGTGAAAAACTGTTTTTT. Full variable domain (missing parts from reference TRBV28 and TRBJ1-4): DVKVTQSSRYLVKRTGEKVFLECVQDMDHENMFWYRQDPGLGLRLIYFSYDVKMKEKGDIPEGYSVSREKKERFSLILESASTNQTSMYLCASSPPYRGEKLFFGSGTQLSVL.

V is TRBV25-1 and J is TRBJ1-2, with D possibly matching TRBD1 (6 bases). V lost 5 bases, J lost 0 bases, and 22 bases lay in between. This CDR3 is 18 amino acids long. Per the germline V gene, CDR1 is MGHDK and CDR2 is SYGVNS. The CDR3 DNA reads TGTGCCAGCAGTCCCTATCGGTCGCTGGGACAAACTAACTATGGCTACACCTTC. Its translation: CASSPYRSLGQTNYGYTF.

The chain uses TRBV6-5 and TRBJ1-5; D perhaps matches TRBD1 (5 bases). CDR3 length equals 14 residues. Germline V gene sequence: CDR1 MNHEY, CDR2 SVGAGI. The V and J ends lost 4 bases and 7 bases respectively, with 14 bases between them. The CDR3 region is CASSLTGPGQPQHF. The CDR3 DNA reads TGTGCCAGCAGTTTAACAGGTCCGGGCCAGCCCCAGCATTTT.

V usage is TRBV6-5 and J usage is TRBJ2-5; D perhaps matches TRBD2 (5 bases). The CDR3 consists of 14 residues. Germline V gives CDR1 MNHEY, CDR2 SVGAGI. The V and J ends lost 0 bases and 1 base respectively, with 6 bases between them. CDR3 region: CASSYSRVQETQYF. DNA for the CDR3: TGTGCCAGCAGTTACTCGAGGGTCCAAGAGACCCAGTACTTC.

The rearrangement links TRBV24-1 to TRBJ1-5, with TRBD1 as a possible D gene (5 bases). The V gene lost 8 bases and the J gene lost 4 bases, with 17 bases spanning the gap. Germline-derived CDR1 and CDR2 are KGHDR and SFDVKD. CDR3 length equals 15 residues. The CDR3 DNA reads as TGTGCCACCAAAGAAGGCTCACAGGCGAATCAGCCCCAGCATTTT. Translation: CATKEGSQANQPQHF.

This clone was counted once. The rearrangement uses TRBV2 and TRBJ2-1; no clear D. Germline assignment: CDR1 SNHLY and CDR2 FYNNEI. The CDR3 totals 14 residues. Trimming cost V 5 bases and J 5 bases, with 13 bases left between them. For the CDR3, the DNA is TGTGCCAGCAGTCAACCCCGGGTGAACAATGAGCAGTTCTTC. Its protein is CASSQPRVNNEQFF. The whole variable domain, remainder taken from reference TRBV2 and TRBJ2-1, is EPEVTQTPSHQVTQMGQEVILRCVPISNHLYFYWYRQILGQKVEFLVSFYNNEISEKSEIFDDQFSVERPDGSNFTLKIRSTKLEDSAMYFCASSQPRVNNEQFFGPGTRLTVL.

The chain recombines TRBV5-4 with TRBJ2-7; 8 bases match TRBD1. The CDR3 is 16 residues long. Germline values: CDR1 SGHNT, CDR2 YYREEE (reference sequence). The junction had 15 bases not matched to a gene; V was cut back by 8 bases and J by 2 bases. The CDR3 nucleotides read TGTGCCAGTTCGACAGGGGAGCTAGTAAGGGCCTACGAGCAGTACTTC. Translated, it gives CASSTGELVRAYEQYF.

This clone was counted only a few times. The genes are TRBV4-3 and TRBJ2-2, with TRBD1 identical over 7 bases. CDR1 and CDR2 from the germline V gene are LGHNA and YSLEER. CDR3 length: 14 amino acids. The CDR3 sequence: CASSGQSNTGELFF. CDR3 DNA sequence: TGCGCTTCGTCGGGACAGTCGAACACCGGGGAGCTGTTTTTT.

This clone was picked up one time. V and J are TRBV11-3 and TRBJ2-5; perhaps TRBD1 as D (6 bases). The CDR3 contains 16 residues. V lost 5 bases and J 4 bases, leaving 20 bases between the germline ends. The germline V gene has CDR1 SGHNT and CDR2 YENEEA. The CDR3 DNA is TGTGCCAGCAGCCCCTACGGGACAACCCCCGGAGAGACCCAGTACTTC. Protein: CASSPYGTTPGETQYF.

This chain connects TRBV6-6 to TRBJ1-2; 8 bases align to TRBD1. V lost 5 bases to trimming and J lost 8 bases; unmatched junction nucleotides: 13. Per the germline V gene, CDR1 is MNHNY and CDR2 is SVGAGI (reference sequence). The CDR3 has 15 residues. The chain's CDR3 is CASSPPGQGAGGYTF. The DNA of the CDR3 is TGTGCCAGCAGTCCCCCCGGGCAGGGGGCGGGGGGCTACACCTTC.

V and J are TRBV7-9 and TRBJ1-5, with a tentative D call TRBD1 (6 bases). Looked up from germline, CDR1 is SEHNR and CDR2 is FQNEAQ (reference sequence). Between the trimmed V and J ends, which lost 5 bases and 7 bases, there was a span of 15 bases. The CDR3 is made up of 14 amino acids. The CDR3 sequence is CASSPRGGPQPQHF. DNA of the CDR3: TGTGCCAGCAGCCCACGAGGGGGTCCCCAGCCCCAGCATTTT.

This clone was found a few times. The V and J genes are TRBV5-1 and TRBJ1-6; the D gene is possibly TRBD1 (6 bases). Between the trimmed V and J ends, which lost 4 bases and 8 bases, there was a span of 16 bases. CDR3 length: 15 residues. Germline lookup yields CDR1 SGHRS and CDR2 YFSETQ. The CDR3 DNA follows: TGCGCCAGCAGCCGGGAAGGGGGTCCTGATTCACCCCTCCACTTT. It specifies CASSREGGPDSPLHF.

A note on this clone: One end of the junction fails to match germline, which may point to a read error. This chain links TRBV28 with TRBJ1-1; D is unresolved. There are 13 residues in the CDR3. CDR1 and CDR2 from the germline V gene are MDHEN and SYDVKM. The chain's CDR3 is CTSSFGWGVEAFF. In DNA, the CDR3 is TGTACCAGCAGTTTTGGGTGGGGAGTTGAAGCTTTCTTT. The whole variable domain, remainder taken from reference TRBV28 and TRBJ1-1, is DVKVTQSSRYLVKRTGEKVFLECVQDMDHENMFWYRQDPGLGLRLIYFSYDVKMKEKGDIPEGYSVSREKKERFSLILESASTNQTSMYLCTSSFGWGVEAFFGQGTRLTVV.

CDR3 sequence (DNA): TGTGCCAGCAGTTCACAGGGCTCCAAAAACATTCAGTACTTC. It codes for CASSSQGSKNIQYF. This sequence joins TRBV28 and TRBJ2-4, with D tentatively TRBD1 (6 bases). The germline CDR1 and CDR2 sequences are MDHEN and SYDVKM. The CDR3 covers 14 residues. Trimming left V 4 bases short and J 2 bases short, with 9 bases between.

This chain connects TRBV11-3 to TRBJ2-3; 7 bases line up with TRBD2. Looked up from germline, CDR1 is SGHNT and CDR2 is YENEEA. This CDR3 region has 13 residues. Trimming at V came to 4 bases and at J to 5 bases, leaving 3 bases not matched to a gene. The DNA for the CDR3 is TGTGCCAGCAGCTGGGGGGGAAGAGATACGCAGTATTTT. The encoded protein is CASSWGGRDTQYF. The full variable domain, completed using reference TRBV11-3 and TRBJ2-3, is EAGVVQSPRYKIIEKKQPVAFWCNPISGHNTLYWYLQNLGQGPELLIRYENEEAVDDSQLPKDRFSAERLKGVDSTLKIQPAELGDSAVYLCASSWGGRDTQYFGPGTRLTVL.

The chain is built from TRBV3-1 (or the pseudogene TRBV3-2) and TRBJ1-2; 9 bases agree with TRBD1. The CDR3 extends over 13 amino acids. The ends lost 4 bases at V and 10 bases at J; junction bases unmatched: 7. The germline gives CDR1 LGHDT, CDR2 YNNKEL (reference sequence). The DNA for the CDR3 is TGTGCCAGCAGCCCCGGACAGGGGCGGGTCTACACCTTC. This translates into CASSPGQGRVYTF.

The chain employs TRBV5-6 and TRBJ1-3; D gene uncertain. CDR1 and CDR2 (germline): SGHDT, YYEEEE. V shed 3 bases and J shed 0 bases, with 10 bases lying between them. CDR3 length: 15 residues. CDR3 DNA sequence: TGTGCCAGCAGCTCAGCGGTGCGCTCTGGAAACACCATATATTTT. Translating gives CASSSAVRSGNTIYF.

V usage is TRBV9 and J usage is TRBJ2-3; 8 bases fit TRBD2. The CDR3 runs to 13 residues. Unmatched junction bases numbered 1, after V lost 1 base and J lost 6 bases. Germline assignment: CDR1 SGDLS and CDR2 YYNGEE. CDR3 amino acids: CASSVPGGDTQYF. CDR3 DNA: TGTGCCAGCAGCGTACCGGGGGGGGATACGCAGTATTTT.